The T cell receptor beta chain under discussion was sequenced for a study of human T cells and chemical hapten exposure. Study as a whole: Alopecia areata, totalis or universalis affected patients who were mostly female.

One entry per CDR3 protein, called by TCRdb with MiXCR from the RACE reads. The profile shows approximately 120,000 distinct CDR3 sequences, about a tenth of them singletons. V was cut by 4 bases and J by 9 bases, with 14 bases left in between. From germline, CDR1 is SGHKS and CDR2 YYEKEE (reference sequence). The CDR3 is made up of 14 amino acids. Time point indicated: patch test 2, 6 weeks after DPC sensitization. Treatment of the sample: therapeutic diphenylcyclopropenone sensitization with weekly scalp DPC. The material sequenced was whole blood, taken in connection with sensitization to the hapten diphenylcyclopropenone (DPC). This TCR derives from a woman aged 40 to 50 with alopecia areata. Some clones in this sample may be carry-over from other donors' samples. This chain connects TRBV5-5 to TRBJ1-6; D might be TRBD1 (6 bases). The CDR3 nucleotides read TGTGCCAGCAGCCTAGACGGGGGCGTTTCACCCCTCCACTTT. Protein: CASSLDGGVSPLHF.